This T cell receptor beta chain was identified during a study of T cell repertoires in cytomegalovirus infection. This clonotype was detected only a few times. Its antigen is not identified. Each CDR3 protein is one row after TCRdb ran MiXCR on the reads. Among roughly 54,000 distinct CDR3 sequences listed, 33% were seen once. The V gene lost 3 bases and the J gene lost 2 bases, with 17 bases spanning the gap. Germline CDR1 reads MNHNS; CDR2 reads SASEGT. This CDR3 is built from 17 residues. The rearrangement links TRBV6-1 to TRBJ1-3; D remains ambiguous. Source material: PBMCs, sequenced either directly or after in vitro stimulation (not recorded which). The receptor's source is a human donor in good health (CMV status not recorded). Some clones in this sample may be carry-over from other donors' samples. CDR3 DNA sequence: TGTGCCAGCAGTGACGTACCGGGCTCAAGAACTGGAAACACCATATATTTT. This encodes CASSDVPGSRTGNTIYF.